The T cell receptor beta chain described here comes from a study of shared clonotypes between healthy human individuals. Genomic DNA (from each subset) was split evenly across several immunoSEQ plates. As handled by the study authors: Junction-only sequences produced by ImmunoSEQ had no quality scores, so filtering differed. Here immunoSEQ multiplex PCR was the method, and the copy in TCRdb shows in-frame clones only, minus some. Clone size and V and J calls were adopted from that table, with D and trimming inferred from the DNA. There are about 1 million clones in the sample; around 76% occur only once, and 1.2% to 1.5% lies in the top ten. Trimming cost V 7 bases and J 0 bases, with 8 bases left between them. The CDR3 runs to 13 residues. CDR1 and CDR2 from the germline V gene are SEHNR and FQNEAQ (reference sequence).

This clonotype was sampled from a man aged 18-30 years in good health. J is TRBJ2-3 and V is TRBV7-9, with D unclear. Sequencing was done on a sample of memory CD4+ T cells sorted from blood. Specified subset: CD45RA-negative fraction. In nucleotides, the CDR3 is TGTGCCAGCACCTCCCCTAGCACAGATACGCAGTATTTT. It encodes CASTSPSTDTQYF. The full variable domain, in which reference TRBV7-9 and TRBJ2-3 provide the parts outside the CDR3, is DTGVSQNPRHKITKRGQNVTFRCDPISEHNRLYWYRQTLGQGPEFLTYFQNEAQLEKSRLLSDRFSAERPKGSFSTLEIQRTEQGDSAMYLCASTSPSTDTQYFGPGTRLTVL.